Included here is one TCR beta chain sequence, with context. Original processing notes: Amplification with reference gene primers provided the estimates of nucleated cell counts. The assay was immunoSEQ multiplex PCR, and TCRdb's table has in-frame clones only and misses some. The DNA was the basis for D and trimming; V, J and clone size are from that table. The sample lists approximately 170,000 clones, more than 60% occurring once. Germline V gene data show CDR1 as KGHDR and CDR2 as SFDVKD. The CDR3 totals 16 residues. V dropped 1 base and J dropped 5; count of bases not matched to a gene: 5. The entry originates in a study of blood T cell repertoires in COVID-19. On the study more broadly: Some COVID-19 samples were acute and others convalescent; all came from the United States, Italy and Spain.

The J gene is TRBJ2-1, the V gene TRBV24-1, with 9 bases lining up with TRBD2. The receptor was isolated from a woman aged 50 to 60 with acute or convalescent COVID-19. The sequenced sample consisted of peripheral blood. This CDR3 reads CATSDLGASGDNEQFF. The CDR3 nucleotides read TGTGCCACCAGTGATTTAGGAGCTAGCGGGGACAATGAGCAGTTCTTC.